The clone carrying this T cell receptor beta chain was found many times. Its antigen is not identified. This sample stems from a study of T cells in Graves' hyperthyroidism and ophthalmopathy. General study results and limits: Peripheral blood also featured most of the thyroid clonotypes expanded above 0.001. From stable hyperthyroidism, ophthalmopathy was set apart by a 13 V-J model.

Authors of the study amplified TCR beta CDR3 regions from RNA transcripts. The TCR CDR3 was amplified in a first-round RT-PCR using the HTBI primer set. TCRdb passed the multiplex PCR reads through MiXCR, listing each CDR3 protein once. The sample records a few hundred thousand distinct CDR3 sequences, more than 13% being singletons. Clinicians diagnosed patients from clinical symptoms, serum thyroxine and TRAb, thyroid ultrasound and orbital computed tomography. It was 8.5 to 10 ml of fresh peripheral blood that supplied the PBMCs. CDR1 and CDR2 (germline): SNHLY, FYNNEI. Trimming shortened V by 4 bases and J by 0 bases, and 9 bases separated the two germline ends. The CDR3 loop spans 14 amino acids.

The sequenced material came from blood. This chain uses TRBV2 with TRBJ2-5; no reliable D call. The clonotype originates from a woman under 40 with Graves' hyperthyroidism. The CDR3, as DNA: TGTGCCAGCAGTGGGGGTCAGTACCAAGAGACCCAGTACTTC. It translates to CASSGGQYQETQYF.